Here is one TCR beta chain with its context. The antigen is unknown. Sequenced by immunoSEQ multiplex PCR; TCRdb stores in-frame clones only, minus some. Found here are tens of thousands of clones, 85% to 90% of them singletons; the top ten hold roughly 0.5%. This record belongs to a study of OX40 agonist ivuxolimab in advanced cancers. Overall study: Patients' therapy was ivuxolimab, an antibody that acts as an agonist of OX40 (CD134). Patients in the trial were receiving intravenous ivuxolimab every 2 weeks, at doses of 0.01 to 10 mg/kg. Of the patients, three showed partial responses, one with hepatocellular carcinoma and two with cutaneous melanoma.

CDR3 length equals 15 residues. Overall study results and limits: Specificity for antigen went undetermined in the expanded peripheral T cells.

The sequence derives from an adult with an advanced solid tumor such as melanoma, head and neck, liver or kidney cancer. The chain uses TRBV21-1 and TRBJ1-1. TRBV21-1 is a listed pseudogene. The material sequenced was CD4+ or CD8+ T cells sorted from blood, taken in a trial of the OX40 agonist ivuxolimab. The CDR3 sequence: CASSNYRAAGSEAFF. The CDR3 DNA reads TGTGCCAGCAGCAATTATAGGGCCGCAGGCAGTGAAGCTTTCTTT.